The 17 T cell receptor beta chains given below trace back to one sample, sequenced in a study of T cell repertoires in cytomegalovirus infection. MiXCR was run by TCRdb on the reads, yielding one entry per CDR3 protein. The sample lists approximately 100,000 distinct CDR3 sequences; 20% to 30% were seen once. Sequencing was done on a sample of CD8+ T cells from PBMCs. The receptors were gathered from a human donor in good health (CMV status not recorded). Some clones in this sample may be carry-over from other donors' samples.

The chain joins TRBV13 to TRBJ2-3; D is unclear. V lost 1 base to trimming and J lost 6 bases, with 5 bases between them. The CDR3 runs to 12 residues. The germline V gene encodes CDR1 PRHDT and CDR2 FYEKMQ (reference sequence). The CDR3 sequence: CASSLDPDTQYF. The CDR3 nucleotides are TGTGCCAGCAGCTTAGATCCGGATACGCAGTATTTT.

This chain uses TRBV29-1 with TRBJ2-7; D not resolved. The germline V and J ends were trimmed by 1 base and 5 bases, with 12 bases remaining between them. CDR1 and CDR2 (germline): SQVTM, ANQGSEA. CDR3 length equals 13 residues. DNA for the CDR3: TGCAGCGTTGAAGGAAGCAGGCCAAACGAGCAGTACTTC. It encodes CSVEGSRPNEQYF.

The chain recombines TRBV20-1 with TRBJ1-1; 8 nucleotides line up with TRBD1. This CDR3 is built from 14 residues. The germline CDR1 and CDR2 sequences are DFQATT and SNEGSKA (reference sequence). The junction had 12 bases not matched to a gene; V was cut back by 2 bases and J by 10 bases. CDR3 bases: TGCAGTGCTAGACAGACCCGGGACAGGCGTGCAGCTTTCTTT. Residues: CSARQTRDRRAAFF.

There are many counts of this clonotype. The chain combines TRBV7-9 with TRBJ1-2; D not resolved. V lost 3 bases to trimming and J lost 6 bases, with 8 bases between them. CDR1 is SEHNR and CDR2 is FQNEAQ in the germline V gene (reference sequence). The CDR3 is made up of 12 amino acids. CDR3 nucleotides: TGTGCCAGCAGCTTGCCCCCGGATGGCTACACCTTC. This codes for CASSLPPDGYTF.

This clonotype has more than one count but fewer than ten. The chain is built from TRBV6-6 and TRBJ2-5; 10 nucleotides align to TRBD2. CDR3 length: 14 amino acids. Looked up from germline, CDR1 is MNHNY and CDR2 is SVGAGI (reference sequence). Germline trimming cut 7 bases from V and 7 bases from J; bases unmatched to any gene: 9. CDR3: CASTRLAGRATQYF. The CDR3 nucleotides are TGTGCCAGCACCCGACTAGCGGGTAGGGCGACCCAGTACTTC.

This chain connects TRBV11-2 to TRBJ2-2; no definite D call. CDR3 length: 12 amino acids. Germline V CDR1 and CDR2: SGHAT, FQNNGV. V was pared by 2 bases and J by 5 bases, with 3 bases between. This CDR3 is CASSLITGELFF. CDR3 nucleotide sequence: TGTGCCAGCAGCTTAATTACCGGGGAGCTGTTTTTT.

This clonotype was seen a handful of times. The chain recombines TRBV6-5 with TRBJ1-4, with 8 bases aligning to TRBD1. The CDR3 length is 14 residues. Germline V gene data show CDR1 as MNHEY and CDR2 as SVGAGI. V shed 5 bases, J shed 3 bases, and the junction held 2 bases outside the gene matches. CDR3 nucleotides: TGTGCCAGCAGTCAACAGGGGGCTAATGAAAAACTGTTTTTT. Translation gives CASSQQGANEKLFF.

This rearrangement joins TRBV20-1 to TRBJ2-5; D gene ambiguous. CDR3 length equals 11 residues. V was trimmed by 4 bases and J by 7 bases, leaving 10 bases between them. Germline V gene data show CDR1 as DFQATT and CDR2 as SNEGSKA (reference sequence). CDR3 in amino acids: CSAISLGTQYF. The DNA for the CDR3 is TGCAGTGCTATCTCTCTGGGGACCCAGTACTTC.

At least ten counts were recorded for this clonotype. The chain employs TRBV7-2 and TRBJ2-7; 7 bases are shared with TRBD2. The germline V gene encodes CDR1 SGHTA and CDR2 FQGNSA. V shed 8 bases, J shed 7 bases, and the junction held 14 bases outside the gene matches. This CDR3 spans 14 amino acids. The CDR3 spells CASALGTGAGEQYF. DNA of the CDR3: TGTGCCAGCGCCTTGGGGACTGGAGCGGGGGAGCAGTACTTC.

This clonotype came up a few times. The rearrangement joins TRBV20-1 to TRBJ2-5; 10 nucleotides align to TRBD2. This CDR3 region has 16 residues. V lost 0 bases, J lost 0 bases, and 4 bases stayed unmatched. CDR1 is DFQATT, CDR2 SNEGSKA, per germline (reference sequence). CDR3 sequence: CSARDTSGVYQETQYF. CDR3 nucleotides: TGCAGTGCTAGAGATACTAGCGGGGTGTACCAAGAGACCCAGTACTTC.

This clonotype was seen more than once but under ten times. CDR3 amino acids: CASSQAIYNEQFF. The DNA for the CDR3 is TGCGCCAGCAGCCAAGCGATTTACAATGAGCAGTTCTTC. V usage is TRBV4-3 and J usage is TRBJ2-1; D not certain. The germline V gene has CDR1 LGHNA and CDR2 YSLEER. V lost 1 base and J lost 4, with 5 bases in between. The CDR3 is 13 amino acids.

This clonotype was counted a single time. This sequence may be a read error, since a much larger clone differs from it by one base. This chain uses TRBV7-8 with TRBJ2-2, with D possibly matching TRBD1 (6 bases). The CDR3 has 15 residues. Per germline, CDR1 SGHVS and CDR2 FQNEAQ. For the CDR3, the DNA is TGTGCCAGCAGCTTAGAACAGGGTGACACCGGGAAGCTGTTTTTT. Its protein is CASSLEQGDTGKLFF.

This clonotype was seen many times. The chain carries TRBV7-6 and TRBJ2-7; weak D call: TRBD2 (6 bases). V lost 0 bases to trimming and J lost 6 bases, with 12 bases between them. From germline, CDR1 is SGHVS and CDR2 FNYEAQ. This CDR3 has 14 amino acids. CDR3 DNA sequence: TGTGCCAGCAGCTTAGCGGAATGGAGGGGCGAGCAGTACTTC. Residues: CASSLAEWRGEQYF.

A few counts support this clonotype. The chain joins TRBV4-3 to TRBJ1-3; maybe TRBD1 (5 bases). The V and J ends lost 0 bases and 8 bases respectively, with 20 bases between them. Per germline, CDR1 LGHNA and CDR2 YSLEER. The CDR3 sequence is 17 residues long. The CDR3 sequence: CASSQDLAQGPRHTIYF. The DNA for the CDR3 is TGCGCCAGCAGCCAAGATTTGGCCCAGGGACCAAGGCACACCATATATTTT.

This chain links TRBV7-9 with TRBJ1-2, with 10 bases fitting TRBD1. The V gene's germline CDR1 is SEHNR and CDR2 FQNEAQ (reference sequence). The CDR3 runs to 17 residues. V shed 5 bases, J shed 0 bases, and the junction held 9 bases outside the gene matches. This CDR3 is CASSPRDRGEPNYGYTF. CDR3 DNA sequence: TGTGCCAGCAGCCCACGGGACAGGGGTGAACCTAACTATGGCTACACCTTC.

The chain uses TRBV5-6 and TRBJ2-7, with D unclear. The CDR3 runs to 12 residues. Germline CDR1 and CDR2: SGHDT and YYEEEE. V dropped 0 bases and J dropped 7 bases, with 8 bases sitting between them. Written as DNA, the CDR3 is TGTGCCAGCAGCTTGGAGCAGTGGGAGCAGTACTTC. Translating gives CASSLEQWEQYF.

This clonotype occurred many times. The chain couples TRBV6-1 to TRBJ2-1; D ambiguous. The CDR3 covers 13 residues. CDR1 and CDR2 from the germline V gene are MNHNS and SASEGT. With 6 bases removed from V and 6 bases from J, the gap between germline ends came to 12 bases. CDR3 nucleotides: TGTGCCAGCAGACACTTACGGTCCAATGAGCAGTTCTTC. The encoded protein is CASRHLRSNEQFF.